The subject of this entry is one T cell receptor beta chain. The data were taken from a study of blood T cell repertoires in COVID-19. Looking at the study overall: T cells, B-cell-depleted T cells, or PBMCs provided the cDNA or gDNA that served as material.

The method was immunoSEQ multiplex PCR; TCRdb's version includes in-frame clones alone and lacks a portion of them. This sample yields around 200,000 clones, of which under 90% are seen a single time; 6.5% to 8.5% belongs to the top ten. Germline CDR1 reads DFQATT; CDR2 reads SNEGSKA (reference sequence). The CDR3 has 16 residues. With V trimmed by 3 bases and J by 1 base, 11 bases remained unmatched. Specimen: peripheral blood. The TCR comes from a human donor in a cohort sampled during active COVID-19. This chain connects TRBV20-1 to TRBJ1-1; 7 bases align to TRBD1. CDR3 loop: CSASSIRRGPNTEAFF. CDR3 DNA: TGCAGTGCTAGTTCGATCCGGAGGGGGCCGAACACTGAAGCTTTCTTT.